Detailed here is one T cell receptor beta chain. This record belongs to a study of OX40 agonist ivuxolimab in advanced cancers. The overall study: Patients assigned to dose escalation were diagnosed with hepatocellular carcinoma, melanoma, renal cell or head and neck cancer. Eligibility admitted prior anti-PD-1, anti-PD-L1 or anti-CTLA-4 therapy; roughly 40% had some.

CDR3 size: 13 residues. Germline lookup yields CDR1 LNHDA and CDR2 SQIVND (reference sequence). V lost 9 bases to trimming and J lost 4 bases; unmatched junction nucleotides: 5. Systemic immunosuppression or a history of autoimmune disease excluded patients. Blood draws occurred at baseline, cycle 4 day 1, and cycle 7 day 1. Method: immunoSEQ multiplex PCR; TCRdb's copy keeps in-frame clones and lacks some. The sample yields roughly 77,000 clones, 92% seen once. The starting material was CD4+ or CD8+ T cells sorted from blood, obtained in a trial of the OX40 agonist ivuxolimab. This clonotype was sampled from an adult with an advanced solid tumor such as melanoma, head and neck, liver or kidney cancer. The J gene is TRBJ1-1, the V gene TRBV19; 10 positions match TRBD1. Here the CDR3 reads CASFRTGGTEAFF. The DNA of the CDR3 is TGTGCCAGCTTTAGGACAGGGGGCACTGAAGCTTTCTTT.